These 20 T cell receptor beta chains were sequenced from one sample in a study of regulatory T cells in long-lasting Graves disease. As for time point: persistent/refractory GD, antithyroid drugs over 5 years with positive TRAb. The TCR library used RNA extracted from PBMCs. Both iRepertoire HTBI primers and Arm-PCR of CDR3 regions were used to build the TCR beta libraries. TCRdb re-analysed the multiplex PCR reads in MiXCR, keeping a single row per CDR3 protein. The sample shows hundreds of thousands of distinct CDR3 sequences, about 22% of them seen only once. This sample comprised peripheral blood mononuclear cells (PBMCs), obtained when the disease was refractory, from a patient treated with antithyroid drugs. All receptors come from a female donor with Graves disease.

The chain uses TRBV9 and TRBJ2-2; 10 nucleotides line up with TRBD1. Germline trimming cut 3 bases from V and 5 bases from J; bases unmatched to any gene: 4. The CDR3 consists of 15 residues. Germline-derived CDR1 and CDR2 are SGDLS and YYNGEE. The CDR3 spells CASSATGGGTGELFF. The CDR3 DNA sequence: TGTGCCAGCAGCGCGACAGGGGGCGGTACCGGGGAGCTGTTTTTT.

This clonotype was seen ten or more times. The gene calls are TRBV12-3 or TRBV12-4 and TRBJ1-1, with a possible D match to TRBD1 (6 bases). The ends were cut back, 3 bases at V and 9 bases at J, with 14 bases in the middle. The CDR3 is made up of 13 amino acids. Written as DNA, the CDR3 is TGTGCCAGCAGTTTCTCAGGGGTTGAGCAAGCTTTCTTT. Translated: CASSFSGVEQAFF.

As regards this clonotype: This may stem from a read error, because a much larger clone lies one nucleotide away. The chain recombines TRBV6-9 with TRBJ2-7, with D perhaps TRBD1 or TRBD2 (7 bases each). The CDR3 is made up of 14 amino acids. From germline, CDR1 is MNHGY and CDR2 SVAAGI. CDR3 sequence reads: CANSYGQGEGEQYF. In DNA form, the CDR3 reads TGTGCCAACAGTTACGGGCAGGGGGAGGGGGAGCAGTACTTC.

This clonotype was seen only a few times. The rearrangement uses TRBV7-2 and TRBJ1-2; D gene unclear. V was shortened by 1 base and J by 1 base, with 10 bases between the two germline ends. The CDR3 length is 15 residues. CDR1 and CDR2 (germline): SGHTA, FQGNSA. The CDR3 loop reads CASSLVRGINYGYTF. CDR3 bases: TGTGCCAGCAGCTTAGTCCGGGGAATTAACTATGGCTACACCTTC.

The CDR3 DNA follows: TGTGCCAGCAGTCCCCTCGACAGGGGGCGCTTAGATACGCAGTATTTT. Residues: CASSPLDRGRLDTQYF. The J gene is TRBJ2-3, the V gene TRBV28; 10 nucleotides align to TRBD1. This CDR3 contains 16 residues. J was trimmed by 5 bases and V by 5 bases; bases with no gene match: 10. Germline CDR1 reads MDHEN; CDR2 reads SYDVKM. Looking up the rest from reference TRBV28 and TRBJ2-3 gives the full variable domain: DVKVTQSSRYLVKRTGEKVFLECVQDMDHENMFWYRQDPGLGLRLIYFSYDVKMKEKGDIPEGYSVSREKKERFSLILESASTNQTSMYLCASSPLDRGRLDTQYFGPGTRLTVL.

For this clonotype: A much bigger clone sits one base away, suggesting this may be a read error. The CDR3 carries no conserved terminal phenylalanine or tryptophan, so it likely arises from a read error. The V gene is TRBV6-1, the J gene TRBJ1-5; 10 nucleotides agree with TRBD1. The CDR3 totals 15 residues. Germline loops: CDR1 MNHNS, CDR2 SASEGT. J was trimmed by 2 bases and V by 4 bases; bases with no gene match: 2. The CDR3 bases are TGTGCCAGCAGTGCGACAGGGGGCGGCAATCAGCCCCAGCATTCT. Protein product: CASSATGGGNQPQHS.

This clonotype occurred many times. V usage is TRBV28 and J usage is TRBJ2-5; TRBD1 is a possible D gene (5 bases). This CDR3 has 14 amino acids. The germline V and J ends were trimmed by 8 bases and 2 bases, with 15 bases remaining between them. Germline CDR1 MDHEN, CDR2 SYDVKM. The CDR3 DNA reads TGTGCCAGCGGTGGGGCGGACCGGCAAGAGACCCAGTACTTC. This sequence encodes CASGGADRQETQYF.

This clonotype was found a few times. The chain combines TRBV5-1 with TRBJ2-7; D may correspond to TRBD1 or TRBD2 (5 bases each). V dropped 2 bases and J dropped 5 bases, with 14 bases sitting between them. This CDR3 has 14 residues. The germline CDR1 and CDR2 sequences are SGHRS and YFSETQ. CDR3 bases: TGCGCCAGCAGCTTAAGGGGAGACGCGAACGAGCAGTACTTC. This translates into CASSLRGDANEQYF.

The chain recombines TRBV28 with TRBJ1-4; TRBD1 aligns across 8 bases. Per germline, CDR1 MDHEN and CDR2 SYDVKM. V lost 8 bases and J lost 8; bases outside the gene matches: 7. The length of the CDR3 is 13 residues. CDR3 DNA: TGTGCCAGCGACCCGACAGGGGTGGAAAAACTGTTTTTT. Protein product: CASDPTGVEKLFF.

DNA for the CDR3: TGTGCCAGCAGGATTAGACAGGTTTGGGGGCACACTGAAGCTTTCTTT. Its translation is CASRIRQVWGHTEAFF. The V and J genes are TRBV2 and TRBJ1-1; D may be TRBD1 (6 bases). The germline V gene has CDR1 SNHLY and CDR2 FYNNEI. The CDR3 consists of 16 residues. V was pared by 6 bases and J by 3 bases, with 20 bases between.

This clonotype was found a few times. The V call is TRBV20-1, the J call TRBJ2-7, with unresolved D. The CDR3 has 15 residues. Trimming took off 1 base at V and 4 bases at J, with 17 bases between the two ends. Germline CDR1 reads DFQATT; CDR2 reads SNEGSKA (reference sequence). The CDR3 reads CSARARPAFAYEQYF. The CDR3 nucleotides are TGCAGTGCTAGAGCCCGGCCAGCCTTCGCATACGAGCAGTACTTC.

The V gene is TRBV6-1, the J gene TRBJ2-1; 7 bases are shared with TRBD1. CDR1 and CDR2 from the germline V gene are MNHNS and SASEGT. V dropped 6 bases and J dropped 7; count of bases not matched to a gene: 0. The CDR3 sequence is 11 residues long. The DNA for the CDR3 is TGTGCCAGCAGGGACAGGAATGAGCAGTTCTTC. Translation: CASRDRNEQFF.

The V call is TRBV6-1, the J call TRBJ2-2; 11 bases are a match to TRBD2. The length of the CDR3 is 14 residues. J gave up 4 bases and V 6 bases, and 1 base lay outside the gene matches. Per the germline V gene, CDR1 is MNHNS and CDR2 is SASEGT. CDR3 DNA sequence: TGTGCCAGCAGGACTAGCGGGGCCACCGGGGAGCTGTTTTTT. Encoded protein: CASRTSGATGELFF.

This clonotype was counted between two and nine times. The chain links TRBV7-9 to TRBJ1-2, with TRBD1 matching over 8 bases. The CDR3 has 13 residues. Germline-derived CDR1 and CDR2 are SEHNR and FQNEAQ (reference sequence). The J segment lost 11 bases and the V segment lost 2 bases, leaving 7 bases of the junction unmatched. CDR3 sequence: CASSLLTGGRYTF. The CDR3 DNA follows: TGTGCCAGCAGCTTATTAACAGGGGGACGATACACCTTC.

This clonotype turned up a few times. J is TRBJ1-5 and V is TRBV6-1; tentative D call: TRBD1 (5 bases). Trimming stripped 1 base from V and 6 bases from J, with 10 bases between. The CDR3 is 14 residues long. The germline V gene has CDR1 MNHNS and CDR2 SASEGT. CDR3 nucleotide sequence: TGTGCCAGCAGTGAAGTCTGGGGACGTCAGCCCCAGCATTTT. As protein: CASSEVWGRQPQHF.

This clonotype was seen a few times. The chain links TRBV19 to TRBJ1-5; no reliable D call. Germline values: CDR1 LNHDA, CDR2 SQIVND (reference sequence). Trimming cost V 4 bases and J 10 bases, with 17 bases left between them. The CDR3 contains 14 residues. The CDR3 DNA sequence: TGTGCCAGTAGTAACGTGGCTTACAATAATCCCCAGCATTTT. Amino acid sequence: CASSNVAYNNPQHF. Supplemented by reference TRBV19 and TRBJ1-5, the full variable domain reads DGGITQSPKYLFRKEGQNVTLSCEQNLNHDAMYWYRQDPGQGLRLIYYSQIVNDFQKGDIAEGYSVSREKKESFPLTVTSAQKNPTAFYLCASSNVAYNNPQHFGDGTRLSIL.

This clonotype turned up a few times. One end of the junction is discordant with germline, which a read error may explain. The V and J genes are TRBV11-1 and TRBJ2-7; D gene uncertain. Germline CDR1 and CDR2: SGHAT and FQDESV (reference sequence). The CDR3 runs 13 residues. The CDR3 spells CASSSRPAYERYF. Written as DNA, the CDR3 is TGTGCCAGCAGCTCCCGACCCGCCTACGAGCGGTACTTC.

V usage is TRBV14 and J usage is TRBJ2-2, with TRBD2 matching over 8 bases. Germline CDR1 and CDR2: SGHDN and FVKESK. The CDR3 contains 14 residues. V gave up 3 bases and J gave up 6 bases; unmatched junction bases: 3. The CDR3 sequence: CASSQPSGSGELFF. Here the CDR3 DNA reads TGTGCCAGCAGCCAGCCTAGCGGGTCCGGGGAGCTGTTTTTT.

This clonotype was seen repeatedly, ten times or more. This chain links TRBV12-3 or TRBV12-4 with TRBJ1-1; D gene ambiguous. The ends were cut back, 3 bases at V and 6 bases at J, with 5 bases in the middle. The CDR3 is made up of 11 amino acids. This CDR3 reads CASSFGAEAFF. For the CDR3, the DNA is TGTGCCAGCAGTTTTGGGGCTGAAGCTTTCTTT.

This clonotype was seen only a few times. The chain links TRBV5-4 to TRBJ1-5; 7 bases agree with TRBD1. The CDR3 consists of 15 residues. The V gene's germline CDR1 is SGHNT and CDR2 YYREEE (reference sequence). V shed 4 bases and J 3 bases; nucleotides not matched to a gene: 7. The CDR3 DNA follows: TGTGCCAGCAGCACTGACGGACAGGTCAATCAGCCCCAGCATTTT. It encodes CASSTDGQVNQPQHF.